The 17 T cell receptor beta chains below were found in one sample sequenced in a study of shared clonotypes between healthy human individuals. This table comes from immunoSEQ multiplex PCR, and its TCRdb copy is limited to in-frame clones, with some not included. The data hold about 490,000 clones, with roughly 85% observed a single time. Sequencing was performed on PBMCs. These receptors were obtained from a woman between 35 and 50 years old in good health. Some clones in this sample may be carry-over from other donors' samples.

This chain joins TRBV2 and TRBJ2-1; 13 bases align to TRBD2. The trim removed 6 bases at V and 9 bases at J, leaving 11 bases unmatched. The V gene's germline CDR1 is SNHLY and CDR2 FYNNEI. The CDR3 runs 16 residues. CDR3 nucleotide sequence: TGTGCCAGCAGGTCTACTAGCGGGAGGGCCTGGATTGAGCAGTTCTTC. Protein sequence: CASRSTSGRAWIEQFF.

The rearrangement links TRBV6-5 to TRBJ2-5, with 8 bases matching TRBD1. The closer fit of TRBJ2-7 to the DNA end suggests the J call may be wrong. Germline V CDR1 and CDR2: MNHEY, SVGAGI. The CDR3 is made up of 13 amino acids. CDR3 nucleotide sequence: TGTGCCAGCTTCGGGCAGGGGGCGTCCGAGCAGTACTTC. Residues: CASFGQGASEQYF.

This chain uses TRBV19 with TRBJ2-1, with D unclear. Per the germline V gene, CDR1 is LNHDA and CDR2 is SQIVND (reference sequence). The CDR3 runs 11 residues. V lost 6 bases, J lost 4 bases, and 4 bases lay in between. The chain's CDR3 is CASRMYNEQFF. The CDR3 DNA reads TGTGCCAGTAGGATGTACAATGAGCAGTTCTTC.

This rearrangement joins TRBV6-1 to TRBJ2-1, with 11 nucleotides matching TRBD2. V was pared by 4 bases and J by 9 bases, with 11 bases of the junction left unmatched. The CDR3 length is 16 residues. Germline V gives CDR1 MNHNS, CDR2 SASEGT. The CDR3 region is CASSGRTSGYSSEQFF. The CDR3 DNA is TGTGCCAGCAGTGGGAGGACTAGCGGGTATTCTAGTGAGCAGTTCTTC.

On this clone: This may be a read error, as it is one base from a much larger clone. V gene TRBV5-6 combines with J gene TRBJ1-2; D gene ambiguous. This CDR3 comprises 12 residues. The germline V gene encodes CDR1 SGHDT and CDR2 YYEEEE. V lost 0 bases to trimming and J lost 4 bases, with 4 bases between them. In DNA form, the CDR3 reads TGTGCCAGCAGCTTGGCTAGCTATGGCTACACCTTC. Protein product: CASSLASYGYTF.

This chain connects TRBV28 to TRBJ1-5, with unresolved D. Germline V gene data show CDR1 as MDHEN and CDR2 as SYDVKM. Deletions cut 3 bases from V and 2 bases from J, with 14 bases between. CDR3 length: 16 residues. The CDR3 sequence: CASSFIFGAGNQPQHF. As DNA, the CDR3 is TGTGCCAGCAGTTTTATTTTTGGAGCTGGCAATCAGCCCCAGCATTTT.

The chain recombines TRBV21-1 with TRBJ1-2. TRBV21-1 represents a pseudogene. The CDR3 loop spans 12 amino acids. CDR3: CARPGKKEGYTF. As DNA, the CDR3 is TGTGCCAGGCCCGGGAAAAAAGAAGGCTACACCTTC.

This clone was counted between two and nine times. The J gene is TRBJ1-1, the V gene TRBV27; no firm D call. Germline CDR1 and CDR2: MNHEY and SMNVEV (reference sequence). Trimming removed 7 bases at V and 3 bases at J, with 12 bases between. CDR3 size: 13 residues. This CDR3 is CASKDSVHTEAFF. The CDR3 DNA reads TGTGCCAGCAAGGACTCCGTGCACACTGAAGCTTTCTTT.

V and J are TRBV7-9 and TRBJ1-1, with unresolved D. The CDR3 consists of 15 residues. Trimming took 1 base from V and 1 from J, leaving 10 bases between them. Germline loops: CDR1 SEHNR, CDR2 FQNEAQ (reference sequence). DNA of the CDR3: TGTGCCAGCAGCTTAGGTAGCCAGAGGAACACTGAAGCTTTCTTT. Protein: CASSLGSQRNTEAFF.

This chain joins TRBV19 and TRBJ2-6; D is undetermined. With 6 bases removed from V and 0 bases from J, the gap between germline ends came to 15 bases. Germline V lookup: CDR1 LNHDA, CDR2 SQIVND (reference sequence). The CDR3 is 17 residues long. CDR3: CASSASRQSSGANVLTF. The CDR3 region has the DNA TGTGCCAGTAGCGCTTCTAGGCAGAGCTCTGGGGCCAACGTCCTGACTTTC.

This chain joins TRBV6-1 and TRBJ2-4, with 7 bases matching TRBD1. This CDR3 has 13 amino acids. Germline loops: CDR1 MNHNS, CDR2 SASEGT. V lost 5 bases and J lost 15; bases outside the gene matches: 13. The CDR3 DNA reads as TGTGCCAGCAGTACTCAGAGGGACAGCGTAATGTACTTC. It yields the protein CASSTQRDSVMYF.

The chain recombines TRBV5-1 with TRBJ2-7; a weak D match, TRBD1 (6 bases). Germline V gives CDR1 SGHRS, CDR2 YFSETQ. This CDR3 has 13 residues. V was shortened by 6 bases and J by 5 bases, with 15 bases between the two germline ends. The CDR3 loop reads CASKPGVGDEQYF. The CDR3 nucleotides read TGCGCCAGCAAACCAGGGGTAGGAGACGAGCAGTACTTC.

The V gene is TRBV4-3, the J gene TRBJ2-1; no reliable D call. This CDR3 spans 16 amino acids. Germline CDR1 is LGHNA and CDR2 is YSLEER. V was cut by 1 base and J by 0 bases, with 10 bases left in between. The CDR3 is CASSQGSASSYNEQFF. The CDR3 DNA follows: TGCGCCAGCAGCCAAGGTTCGGCGAGCTCCTACAATGAGCAGTTCTTC.

The chain employs TRBV29-1 and TRBJ1-3, with D perhaps TRBD1 (5 bases). Germline V CDR1 and CDR2: SQVTM, ANQGSEA. The CDR3 sequence is 15 residues long. V was cut by 4 bases and J by 0 bases, with 13 bases left in between. This CDR3 is CSVVTWGGSGNTIYF. The CDR3 bases are TGCAGCGTTGTAACTTGGGGGGGCTCTGGAAACACCATATATTTT.

The rearrangement links TRBV5-4 to TRBJ2-7; the D gene is possibly TRBD2 (5 bases). Between the trimmed V and J ends, which lost 4 bases and 0 bases, there was a span of 14 bases. CDR1 and CDR2 from the germline V gene are SGHNT and YYREEE (reference sequence). The CDR3 length is 15 residues. CDR3 amino acids: CASSRSGSGSYEQYF. In nucleotides, the CDR3 is TGTGCCAGCAGCCGGTCGGGGAGCGGCTCCTACGAGCAGTACTTC.

J is TRBJ1-1 and V is TRBV4-2; possible D gene TRBD1, 5 bases. The V end was cut by 4 bases, the J end by 2 bases, with 14 bases between. Germline V lookup: CDR1 LGHNA, CDR2 YNFKEQ. The CDR3 length is 15 residues. In nucleotides, the CDR3 is TGTGCCAGCAGCCGCCAGACAGTTTCAAACACTGAAGCTTTCTTT. Translating gives CASSRQTVSNTEAFF.

This rearrangement joins TRBV6-5 to TRBJ2-7; 14 bases map to TRBD2. The CDR3 length is 15 residues. CDR1 MNHEY and CDR2 SVGAGI come from the germline V gene. With 2 bases clipped from V and 7 bases from J, the junction kept 4 bases outside the gene matches. The CDR3 loop is CASSYMTSGRGEQYF. In DNA form, the CDR3 reads TGTGCCAGCAGTTACATGACTAGCGGGAGGGGGGAGCAGTACTTC.